The 7 T cell receptor beta chains reported below all come from one sample, sequenced in a study of PD-1 blockade in classical Hodgkin lymphoma. Sequencing was performed with immunoSEQ multiplex PCR; in TCRdb, only in-frame clones are kept and a portion is missing. The table records tens of thousands of clones, roughly 80% of them present only once. Every one of the patients relapsed after autologous stem cell transplantation (brentuximab vedotin exposure was variable). The source was peripheral blood mononuclear cells (PBMCs), collected at baseline. The origin of the receptors is a human donor with classical Hodgkin lymphoma.

This chain connects TRBV2 to TRBJ1-3, with D maybe TRBD1 (5 bases). The germline CDR1 and CDR2 sequences are SNHLY and FYNNEI. The CDR3 extends over 13 amino acids. V lost 4 bases and J 4 bases, leaving 8 bases between the germline ends. The CDR3 DNA sequence: TGTGCCAGCAGTGGGGGCTTAGGAAACACCATATATTTT. Encoded protein: CASSGGLGNTIYF.

In its sample, this clone was seen once. The rearrangement links TRBV30 to TRBJ2-7; TRBD1 matches 10 bases. The CDR3 is 13 amino acids. The germline gives CDR1 GTSNPN, CDR2 SVGIG (reference sequence). Germline trimming cut 5 bases from V and 1 base from J; bases unmatched to any gene: 2. As DNA, the CDR3 is TGTGCCTGGGGACAGGGGGGGTCCTACGAGCAGTACTTC. Its protein product is CAWGQGGSYEQYF.

The CDR3 spells CASSLAAIPSNQPQHF. DNA for the CDR3: TGTGCCAGCAGTTTAGCGGCAATCCCGAGCAATCAGCCCCAGCATTTT. The chain links TRBV27 to TRBJ1-5; D gene unclear. The CDR3 length is 16 residues. The ends were cut back, 2 bases at V and 1 base at J, with 12 bases in the middle. Germline V lookup: CDR1 MNHEY, CDR2 SMNVEV (reference sequence).

Here the CDR3 reads CASSPSGYEQYF. The DNA of the CDR3 is TGTGCCAGCAGCCCTAGTGGATACGAGCAGTACTTC. The J gene is TRBJ2-7, the V gene TRBV9; D not certain. Trimming pared 4 bases from V and 4 bases from J, leaving 9 bases between. CDR3 length equals 12 residues. CDR1 is SGDLS and CDR2 is YYNGEE in the germline V gene.

The rearrangement links TRBV7-2 to TRBJ2-7; D might be TRBD2 (6 bases). Germline V gene sequence: CDR1 SGHTA, CDR2 FQGNSA. V gave up 2 bases and J gave up 2 bases, with 10 bases separating them. There are 14 residues in the CDR3. This CDR3 reads CASSLRLATYEQYF. CDR3 nucleotides: TGTGCCAGCAGCTTAAGGCTAGCGACCTACGAGCAGTACTTC.

The genes are TRBV19 and TRBJ1-2, with D possibly TRBD1 on 6 matching bases. Germline V lookup: CDR1 LNHDA, CDR2 SQIVND (reference sequence). V gave up 4 bases and J gave up 6 bases, with 12 bases separating them. The CDR3 loop spans 13 amino acids. CDR3 DNA: TGTGCCAGTAGTACAAACAGGGCTGATGGCTACACCTTC. The encoded protein is CASSTNRADGYTF.

V gene TRBV7-9 combines with J gene TRBJ2-7, with 12 positions matching TRBD2. V was pared by 3 bases and J by 6 bases, with 6 bases of the junction left unmatched. The CDR3 length is 15 residues. Germline CDR1 is SEHNR and CDR2 is FQNEAQ (reference sequence). The CDR3: CASSLQALAGGEQYF. CDR3 sequence (DNA): TGTGCCAGCAGCTTGCAGGCACTAGCGGGAGGCGAGCAGTACTTC.